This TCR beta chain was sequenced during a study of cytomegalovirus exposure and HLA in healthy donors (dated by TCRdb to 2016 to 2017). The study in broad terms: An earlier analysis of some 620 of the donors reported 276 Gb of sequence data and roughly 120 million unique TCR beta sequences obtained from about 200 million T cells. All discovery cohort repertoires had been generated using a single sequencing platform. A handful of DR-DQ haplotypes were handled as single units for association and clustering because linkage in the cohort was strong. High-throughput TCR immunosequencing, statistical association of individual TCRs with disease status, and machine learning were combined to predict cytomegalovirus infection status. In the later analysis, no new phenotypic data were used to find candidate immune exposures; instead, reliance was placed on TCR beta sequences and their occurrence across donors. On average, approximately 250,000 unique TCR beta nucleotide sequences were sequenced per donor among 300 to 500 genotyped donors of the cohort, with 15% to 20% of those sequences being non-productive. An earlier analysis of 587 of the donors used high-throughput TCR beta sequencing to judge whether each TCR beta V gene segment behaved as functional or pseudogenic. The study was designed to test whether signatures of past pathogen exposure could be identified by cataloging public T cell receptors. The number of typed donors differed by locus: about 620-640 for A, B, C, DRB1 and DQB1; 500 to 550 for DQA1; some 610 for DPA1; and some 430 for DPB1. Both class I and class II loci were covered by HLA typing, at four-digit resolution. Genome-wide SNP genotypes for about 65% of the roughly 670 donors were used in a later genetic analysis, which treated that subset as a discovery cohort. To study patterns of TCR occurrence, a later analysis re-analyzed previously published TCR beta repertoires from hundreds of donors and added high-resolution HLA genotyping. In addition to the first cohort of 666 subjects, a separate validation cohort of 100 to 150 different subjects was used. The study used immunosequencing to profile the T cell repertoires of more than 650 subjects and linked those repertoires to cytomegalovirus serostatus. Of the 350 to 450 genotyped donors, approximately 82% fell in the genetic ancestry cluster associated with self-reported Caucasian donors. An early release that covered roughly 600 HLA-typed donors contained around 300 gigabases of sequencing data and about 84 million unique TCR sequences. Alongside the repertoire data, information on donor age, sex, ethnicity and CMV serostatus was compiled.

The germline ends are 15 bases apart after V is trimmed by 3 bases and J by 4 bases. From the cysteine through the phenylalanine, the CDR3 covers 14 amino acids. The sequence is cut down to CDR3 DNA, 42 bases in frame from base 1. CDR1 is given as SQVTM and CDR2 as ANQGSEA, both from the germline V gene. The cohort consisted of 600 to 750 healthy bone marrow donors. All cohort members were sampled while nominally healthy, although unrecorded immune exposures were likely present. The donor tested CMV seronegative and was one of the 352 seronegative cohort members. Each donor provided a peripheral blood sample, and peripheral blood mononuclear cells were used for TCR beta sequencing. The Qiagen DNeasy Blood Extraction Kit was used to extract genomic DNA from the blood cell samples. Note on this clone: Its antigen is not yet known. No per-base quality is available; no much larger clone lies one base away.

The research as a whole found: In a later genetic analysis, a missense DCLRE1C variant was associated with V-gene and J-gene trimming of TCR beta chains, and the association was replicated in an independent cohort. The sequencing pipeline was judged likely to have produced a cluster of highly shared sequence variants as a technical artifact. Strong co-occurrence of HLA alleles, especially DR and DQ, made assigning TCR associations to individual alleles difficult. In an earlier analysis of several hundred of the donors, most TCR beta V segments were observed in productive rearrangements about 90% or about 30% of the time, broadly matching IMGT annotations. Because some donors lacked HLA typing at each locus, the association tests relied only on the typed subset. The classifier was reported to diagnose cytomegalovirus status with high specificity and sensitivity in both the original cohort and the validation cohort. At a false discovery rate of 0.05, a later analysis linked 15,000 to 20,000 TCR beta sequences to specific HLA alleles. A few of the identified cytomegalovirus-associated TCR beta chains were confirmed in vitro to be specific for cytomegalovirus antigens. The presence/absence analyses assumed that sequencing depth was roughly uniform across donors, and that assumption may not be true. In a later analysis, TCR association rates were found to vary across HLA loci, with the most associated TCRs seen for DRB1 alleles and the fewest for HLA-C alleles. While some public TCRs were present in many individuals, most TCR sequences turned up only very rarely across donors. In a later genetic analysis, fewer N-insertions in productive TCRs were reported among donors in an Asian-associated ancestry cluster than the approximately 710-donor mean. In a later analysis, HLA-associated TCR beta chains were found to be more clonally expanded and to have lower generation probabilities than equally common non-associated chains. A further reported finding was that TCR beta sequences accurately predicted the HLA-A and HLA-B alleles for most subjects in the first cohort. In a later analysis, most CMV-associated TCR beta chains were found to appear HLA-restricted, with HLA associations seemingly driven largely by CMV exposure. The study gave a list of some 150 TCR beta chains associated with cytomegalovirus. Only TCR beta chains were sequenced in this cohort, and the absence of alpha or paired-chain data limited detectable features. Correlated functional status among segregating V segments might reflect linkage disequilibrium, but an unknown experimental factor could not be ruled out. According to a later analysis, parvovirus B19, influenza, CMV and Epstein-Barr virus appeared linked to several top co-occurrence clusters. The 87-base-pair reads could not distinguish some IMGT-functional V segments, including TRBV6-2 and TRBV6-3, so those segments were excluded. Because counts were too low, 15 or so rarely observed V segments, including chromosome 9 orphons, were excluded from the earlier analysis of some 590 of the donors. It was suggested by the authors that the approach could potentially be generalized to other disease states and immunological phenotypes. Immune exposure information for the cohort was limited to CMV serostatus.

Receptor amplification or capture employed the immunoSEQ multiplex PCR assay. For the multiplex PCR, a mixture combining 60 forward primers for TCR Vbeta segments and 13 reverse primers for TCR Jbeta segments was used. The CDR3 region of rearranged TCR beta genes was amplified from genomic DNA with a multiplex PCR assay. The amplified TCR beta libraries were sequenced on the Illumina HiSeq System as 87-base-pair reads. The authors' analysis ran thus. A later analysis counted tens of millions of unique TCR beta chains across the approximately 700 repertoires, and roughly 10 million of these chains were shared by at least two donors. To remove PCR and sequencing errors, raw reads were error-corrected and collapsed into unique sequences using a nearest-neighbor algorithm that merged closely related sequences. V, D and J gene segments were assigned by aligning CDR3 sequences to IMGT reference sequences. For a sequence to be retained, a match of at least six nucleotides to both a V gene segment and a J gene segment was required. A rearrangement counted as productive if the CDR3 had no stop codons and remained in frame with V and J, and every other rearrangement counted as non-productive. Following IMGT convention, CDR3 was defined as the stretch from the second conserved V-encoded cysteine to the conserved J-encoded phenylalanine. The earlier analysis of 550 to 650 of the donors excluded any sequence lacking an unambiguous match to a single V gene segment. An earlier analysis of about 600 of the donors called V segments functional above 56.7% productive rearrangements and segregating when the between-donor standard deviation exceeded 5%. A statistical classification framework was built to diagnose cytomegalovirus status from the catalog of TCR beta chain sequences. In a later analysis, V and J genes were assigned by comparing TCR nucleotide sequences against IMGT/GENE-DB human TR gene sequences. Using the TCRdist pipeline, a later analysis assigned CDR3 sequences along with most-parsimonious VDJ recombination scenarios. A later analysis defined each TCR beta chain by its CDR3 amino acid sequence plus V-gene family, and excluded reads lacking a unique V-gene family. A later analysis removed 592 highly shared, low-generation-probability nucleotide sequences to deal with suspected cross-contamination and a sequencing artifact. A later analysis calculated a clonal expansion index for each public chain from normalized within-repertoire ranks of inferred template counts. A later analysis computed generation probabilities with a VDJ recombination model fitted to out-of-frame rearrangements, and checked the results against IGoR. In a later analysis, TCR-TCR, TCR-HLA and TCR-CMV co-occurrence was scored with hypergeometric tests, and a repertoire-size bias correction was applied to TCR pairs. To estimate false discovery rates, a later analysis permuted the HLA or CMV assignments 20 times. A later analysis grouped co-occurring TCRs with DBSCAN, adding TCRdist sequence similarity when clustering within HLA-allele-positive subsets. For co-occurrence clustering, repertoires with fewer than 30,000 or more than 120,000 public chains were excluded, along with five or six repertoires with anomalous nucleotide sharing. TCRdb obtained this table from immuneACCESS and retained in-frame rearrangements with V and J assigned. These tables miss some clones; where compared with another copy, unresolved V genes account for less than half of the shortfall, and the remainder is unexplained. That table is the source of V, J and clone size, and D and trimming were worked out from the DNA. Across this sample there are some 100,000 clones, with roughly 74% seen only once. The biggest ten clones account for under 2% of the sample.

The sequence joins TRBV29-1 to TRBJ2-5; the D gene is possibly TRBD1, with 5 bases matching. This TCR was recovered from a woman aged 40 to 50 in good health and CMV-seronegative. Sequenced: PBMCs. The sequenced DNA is TGCAGCGTTGAGAGTAGGGGTGCGCCAGAGACCCAGTACTTC. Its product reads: CSVESRGAPETQYF.